This T cell receptor (beta chain) was observed in a study of regulatory T cells in long-lasting Graves disease. Time point given: newly diagnosed GD, antithyroid drugs for less than 3 months. There was RNA extracted from PBMCs, and the TCR library was made from it. TCR beta libraries were built with iRepertoire HTBI primers and Arm-PCR of CDR3 regions. TCRdb independently ran MiXCR on the multiplex PCR reads; one entry per CDR3 protein. The sample holds around 450,000 distinct CDR3 sequences, approximately 15% seen once. This clonotype was found many times. J lost 2 bases, V lost 3 bases, and 7 bases had no gene match. The length of the CDR3 is 16 residues. This sample was shared with a second study, whose subject was T cells in Graves' hyperthyroidism and ophthalmopathy.

The input for sequencing was peripheral blood mononuclear cells (PBMCs), taken at new diagnosis, from a patient treated with antithyroid drugs. The J gene is TRBJ2-7, the V gene TRBV12-3 or TRBV12-4; 10 nucleotides match TRBD2. The clonotype originates from a woman in her forties with Graves disease. DNA of the CDR3: TGTGCCAGCAGTTTTTCGATAGCGGGAGGCCCCTACGAGCAGTACTTC. This translates into CASSFSIAGGPYEQYF.